This T cell receptor (beta chain) was sequenced in a study of blood T cells in healthy people across ages. A sample-barcoded 5' primer and a J-beta primer mix were used in a second PCR of about 7 to 12 cycles. Template switching added a 12-random-nucleotide identifier to every cDNA molecule. TCRdb re-called the 5' RACE reads with MiXCR, one entry per CDR3 protein. Among more than 650,000 distinct CDR3 sequences listed, about a fifth were seen once. Donors were healthy Caucasian individuals from Russia aged about 6 to 90. Every donor gave roughly 9.6 milliliters of peripheral blood. In each sample, at least 7 million PBMCs were isolated. The V and J ends lost 1 base and 3 bases respectively, with 9 bases between them. The CDR3 contains 15 residues. The germline CDR1 and CDR2 sequences are SGHTA and FQGNSA.

The chain uses TRBV7-2 and TRBJ1-4; D is perhaps TRBD1 (6 bases). This clonotype originated in a man between 65 and 85 years old in good health. Input material: blood. In DNA, the CDR3 is TGTGCCAGCAGCTTAGGAGGGACACCTAATGAAAAACTGTTTTTT. Translating it yields CASSLGGTPNEKLFF.